This record concerns one T cell receptor (beta chain) sequence. Its antigen is undetermined. These data are taken from a study of OX40 agonist ivuxolimab in advanced cancers. Study overall: The dose-escalation cohort had hepatocellular carcinoma, melanoma, renal cell or head and neck cancer. Findings of the study overall: The study found among the lowest clonal expansion in partial responders at 0.1-3.0 mg/kg.

Anyone with autoimmune disease history or systemic immunosuppression was excluded. Blood sampling took place at baseline, cycle 4 day 1, and cycle 7 day 1. Clones were sequenced by immunoSEQ multiplex PCR, and TCRdb holds only the in-frame ones, with some missing. The sample holds over 10,000 clones; over 75% are singletons and the top ten take about 24%. The receptor comes from an adult with an advanced solid tumor such as melanoma, head and neck, liver or kidney cancer. Sequenced here: CD4+ or CD8+ T cells sorted from blood, sampled in a trial of the OX40 agonist ivuxolimab.

CDR3 residues: CASSPNIRQGQETQYF. For the CDR3, the DNA is TGCGCCAGCAGCCCGAACATTAGACAGGGCCAAGAGACCCAGTACTTC. This chain connects TRBV4-1 to TRBJ2-5; the match to TRBD1 covers 7 bases. V shed 4 bases and J 1 base; nucleotides not matched to a gene: 9. The CDR3 is 16 residues long. CDR1 and CDR2 (germline): MGHRA, YSYEKL.